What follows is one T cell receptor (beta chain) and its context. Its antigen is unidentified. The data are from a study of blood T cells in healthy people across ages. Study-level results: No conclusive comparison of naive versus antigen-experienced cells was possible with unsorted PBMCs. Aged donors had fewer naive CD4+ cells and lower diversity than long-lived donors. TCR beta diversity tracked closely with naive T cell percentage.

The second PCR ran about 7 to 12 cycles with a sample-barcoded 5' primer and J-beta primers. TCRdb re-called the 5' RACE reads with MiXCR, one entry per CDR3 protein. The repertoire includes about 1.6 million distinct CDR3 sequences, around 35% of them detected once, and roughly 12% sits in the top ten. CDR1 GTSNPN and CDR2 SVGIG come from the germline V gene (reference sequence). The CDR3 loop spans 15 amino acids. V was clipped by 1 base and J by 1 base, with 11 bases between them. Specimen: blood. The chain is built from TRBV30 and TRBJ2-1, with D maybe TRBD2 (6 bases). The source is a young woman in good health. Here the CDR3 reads CAWSAGTDSYNEQFF. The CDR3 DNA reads TGTGCCTGGAGTGCCGGGACTGATTCCTACAATGAGCAGTTCTTC.